A single sample is the source of the 18 T cell receptor beta chains below, sequenced in a study of T cells in Graves' hyperthyroidism and ophthalmopathy. Amplification targeted TCR beta CDR3 regions from RNA transcripts. A first-round RT-PCR of the TCR CDR3 used the HTBI primer set. One entry per CDR3 protein results from TCRdb running MiXCR on the multiplex PCR reads. This table holds around 300,000 distinct CDR3 sequences, around 15% found once. Sequencing was done on a sample of blood. The source of these receptors is a woman aged 45-60 years with Graves' hyperthyroidism that later progressed to Graves' ophthalmopathy.

This clonotype was detected ten times or more. The chain couples TRBV18 to TRBJ2-1; the match to TRBD1 covers 7 bases. The V segment lost 1 base and the J segment 5 bases; nucleotides outside the gene matches: 5. The CDR3 has 15 amino acids. CDR1 and CDR2 (germline): KGHSH, LQKENI. CDR3 bases: TGTGCCAGCTCACCACGGGACAGATTAAACAATGAGCAGTTCTTC. Its protein is CASSPRDRLNNEQFF.

The chain recombines TRBV4-1 with TRBJ2-3, with 7 bases identical to TRBD2. Trimming removed 1 base from V and 0 bases from J; junction bases left unmatched: 4. The CDR3 contains 16 residues. Germline V CDR1 and CDR2: MGHRA, YSYEKL. CDR3 DNA sequence: TGCGCCAGCAGCCAAGCCAGCGGGATTAGCACAGATACGCAGTATTTT. Protein product: CASSQASGISTDTQYF.

This clonotype was observed at least ten times. The chain uses TRBV4-2 and TRBJ1-3; no firm D call. Looked up from germline, CDR1 is LGHNA and CDR2 is YNFKEQ. Trimming cost V 0 bases and J 3 bases, with 9 bases left between them. This CDR3 has 15 residues. The CDR3 spells CASSQDPKNGNTIYF. DNA of the CDR3: TGTGCCAGCAGCCAAGATCCAAAGAATGGAAACACCATATATTTT.

This clonotype was seen ten or more times. The CDR3 sequence is CAWSEDRGDPHEQYF. The CDR3 nucleotides are TGTGCCTGGAGTGAGGACAGGGGGGACCCCCACGAGCAGTACTTC. This rearrangement joins TRBV30 to TRBJ2-7; 10 bases fit TRBD1. The CDR3 length is 15 residues. CDR1 is GTSNPN, CDR2 SVGIG, per germline (reference sequence). The V segment lost 1 base and the J segment 5 bases; nucleotides outside the gene matches: 8.

At least ten counts were recorded for this clonotype. The J gene is TRBJ2-1, the V gene TRBV24-1; 11 nucleotides line up with TRBD2. In germline, CDR1 is KGHDR, CDR2 SFDVKD. J lost 9 bases, V lost 1 base, and 10 bases had no gene match. The CDR3 is 17 residues long. Written as DNA, the CDR3 is TGTGCCACCAGTGATTTCCCCTCTAGCGGGAGGTCCATTGAGCAGTTCTTC. It encodes CATSDFPSSGRSIEQFF.

This clonotype was seen repeatedly, ten times or more. The chain recombines TRBV3-1 with TRBJ2-1; TRBD1 matches 9 bases. The germline V gene has CDR1 LGHDT and CDR2 YNNKEL (reference sequence). The CDR3 has 13 amino acids. The V segment lost 4 bases and the J segment 9 bases; nucleotides outside the gene matches: 4. CDR3: CASSRGQGTEQFF. In DNA form, the CDR3 reads TGTGCCAGCAGCCGGGGACAGGGTACTGAGCAGTTCTTC.

This chain uses TRBV11-3 with TRBJ2-7; 9 positions match TRBD1. The germline V gene encodes CDR1 SGHNT and CDR2 YENEEA. This CDR3 region has 18 residues. J lost 3 bases, V lost 2 bases, and 14 bases had no gene match. The CDR3 loop is CASSLSLSVGQGLYEQYF. The DNA of the CDR3 is TGTGCCAGCAGCTTATCTCTCAGTGTGGGACAGGGACTCTACGAGCAGTACTTC.

The chain carries TRBV4-1 and TRBJ2-7; 9 positions match TRBD2. V dropped 4 bases and J dropped 0; count of bases not matched to a gene: 7. The germline gives CDR1 MGHRA, CDR2 YSYEKL. The CDR3 runs 16 residues. CDR3 DNA: TGCGCCAGCAGCCCATTGGGGACTAGCATCTCCTACGAGCAGTACTTC. The encoded protein is CASSPLGTSISYEQYF.

This clonotype was counted between two and nine times. The chain employs TRBV6-1 and TRBJ2-7, with 10 bases lining up with TRBD1. CDR3 size: 15 residues. Per the germline V gene, CDR1 is MNHNS and CDR2 is SASEGT. Trimming removed 5 bases from V and 2 bases from J; junction bases left unmatched: 6. DNA for the CDR3: TGTGCCAGCAGTTCTAGGACAGGGGGAGCCTACGAGCAGTACTTC. As protein: CASSSRTGGAYEQYF.

There are a few counts of this clonotype. One base away lies a much larger clone, so this may be a sequencing read error. The chain carries TRBV7-2 and TRBJ2-7; D uncertain. V lost 1 base and J lost 7, with 8 bases in between. CDR1 is SGHTA and CDR2 is FQGNSA in the germline V gene. CDR3 size: 12 residues. The DNA of the CDR3 is TGTGCCAGCAGCTTAGTTGGGCGGGAGCAGTACTTC. Encoded protein: CASSLVGREQYF.

The chain combines TRBV5-1 with TRBJ2-7; TRBD2 agrees at 10 bases. CDR3 length: 17 residues. The germline CDR1 and CDR2 sequences are SGHRS and YFSETQ. V dropped 9 bases and J dropped 4; count of bases not matched to a gene: 19. The CDR3 loop is CATHGEREGLSTYEQYF. CDR3 bases: TGCGCCACCCACGGGGAGCGGGAGGGTCTTTCCACTTACGAGCAGTACTTC.

About this clonotype: Given a much more abundant clone one base away, this may be a read error. This CDR3 reads CASSGITGIRSNGYAF. CDR3 coding DNA: TGTGCCAGCAGTGGAATCACCGGGATCCGATCTAATGGCTACGCCTTC. The rearrangement uses TRBV2 and TRBJ1-2; D remains unclear. In germline, CDR1 is SNHLY, CDR2 FYNNEI. CDR3 length: 16 amino acids.

V is TRBV6-5 and J is TRBJ1-3; no reliable D call. CDR1 is MNHEY, CDR2 SVGAGI, per germline. This CDR3 comprises 17 residues. Trimming stripped 2 bases from V and 0 bases from J, with 14 bases between. The CDR3 DNA is TGTGCCAGCAGTTACGCCCGCAGGTCGAGCTCTGGAAACACCATATATTTT. This translates into CASSYARRSSSGNTIYF.

Many counts were recorded for this clonotype. The chain combines TRBV5-1 with TRBJ2-7, with 7 bases aligning to TRBD1. Germline V gene data show CDR1 as SGHRS and CDR2 as YFSETQ. This CDR3 has 13 amino acids. J was trimmed by 6 bases and V by 3 bases; bases with no gene match: 6. The CDR3 sequence is CASSSTTGREQYF. CDR3 nucleotides: TGCGCCAGCAGCTCGACGACAGGGCGCGAGCAGTACTTC.

Comment on this clonotype: Since a much larger clone is just one base distant, this may be a read error. The chain uses TRBV28 and TRBJ1-6; D call uncertain. Germline V gene lookup returns CDR1 MDHEN and CDR2 SYDVKM. V was cut by 8 bases and J by 6 bases, with 17 bases left in between. The CDR3 runs 15 residues. The CDR3 sequence: CASGGSKFTNSPLHF. CDR3 coding DNA: TGTGCCAGCGGAGGCAGTAAATTTACTAATTCACCCCTCCACTTT.

The chain has TRBV18 and TRBJ2-3; D gene uncertain. The CDR3 consists of 13 residues. Germline V gene sequence: CDR1 KGHSH, CDR2 LQKENI. Trimming stripped 1 base from V and 7 bases from J, with 9 bases between. CDR3: CASSPQAAHTQYF. In DNA, the CDR3 is TGTGCCAGCTCACCACAGGCCGCCCATACGCAGTATTTT.

This rearrangement joins TRBV9 to TRBJ2-7; tentatively, D is TRBD2 (6 bases). Trimming left V 5 bases short and J 0 bases short, with 15 bases between. CDR3 length: 15 residues. The germline CDR1 and CDR2 sequences are SGDLS and YYNGEE. Here the CDR3 DNA reads TGTGCCAGCAGTCCAAGCGGGCTAAGCTCCTACGAGCAGTACTTC. It translates to CASSPSGLSSYEQYF.

This clonotype came up many times. The chain carries TRBV20-1 and TRBJ2-3; 7 bases align to TRBD2. CDR3 length equals 15 residues. Germline values: CDR1 DFQATT, CDR2 SNEGSKA (reference sequence). V lost 8 bases, J lost 1 base, and 12 bases stayed unmatched. CDR3: CSRGVSGRGTDTQYF. CDR3 nucleotides: TGCAGTCGGGGGGTTAGTGGGAGGGGCACAGATACGCAGTATTTT.